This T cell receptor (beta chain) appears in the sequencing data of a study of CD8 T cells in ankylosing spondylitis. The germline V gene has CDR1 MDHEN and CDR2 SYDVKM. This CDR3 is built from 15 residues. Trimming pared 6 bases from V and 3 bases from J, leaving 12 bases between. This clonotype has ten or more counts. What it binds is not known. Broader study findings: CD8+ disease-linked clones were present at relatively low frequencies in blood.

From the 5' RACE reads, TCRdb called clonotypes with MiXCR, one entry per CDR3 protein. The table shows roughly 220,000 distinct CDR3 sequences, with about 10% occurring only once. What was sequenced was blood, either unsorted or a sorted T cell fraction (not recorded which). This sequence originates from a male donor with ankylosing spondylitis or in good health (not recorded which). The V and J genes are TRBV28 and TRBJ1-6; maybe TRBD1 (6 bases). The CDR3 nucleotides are TGTGCCAGCAGCGGGACAAACTACTATAATTCACCCCTCCACTTT. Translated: CASSGTNYYNSPLHF.